This T cell receptor beta chain was profiled in a study of blood T cells in healthy people across ages. Study-wide results and limits: There was no known CMV status for donors, so expanded clonotype changes were possibly confounded.

A second PCR of roughly 6 to 12 cycles used a sample-barcoded 5' primer and a J-beta primer mix. TCRdb itself ran the 5' RACE reads through MiXCR, one entry per CDR3 protein. The sample lists about 1.4 million distinct CDR3 sequences; approximately 60% were seen once. The sample providers were healthy Caucasian people from Russia, aged roughly 6 to 95. The draw of peripheral blood yielded ten milliliters from each donor. Per sample, a minimum of 6 million PBMCs were isolated. Comment on this clonotype: Its antigen remains unidentified.

Sequenced sample: blood. This receptor was identified in a man younger than 35 in good health.

The CDR3: CASGSGLQETQYF. The CDR3 nucleotides read TGTGCCAGCGGCTCCGGGCTCCAAGAGACCCAGTACTTC. The chain joins TRBV25-1 to TRBJ2-5; D remains ambiguous. CDR1 and CDR2 (germline): MGHDK, SYGVNS. The CDR3 contains 13 residues. V lost 8 bases and J 1 base, leaving 11 bases between the germline ends.